Following are 14 T cell receptor beta chains from one sample sequenced in a study of patients and donors after allogeneic stem cell transplantation. TCRdb ran MiXCR on the RT-PCR reads and lists one entry per CDR3 protein. The table lists approximately 430,000 distinct CDR3 sequences, 16% of them singletons. The sample was blood, either unsorted or a sorted T cell fraction (not recorded which). Source of these receptors: a human donor who was either an allogeneic HSCT recipient or a stem cell or donor lymphocyte infusion donor (not recorded which). It is not recorded whose cells these are; they may come from a transplant donor.

This clonotype has just a few counts. The V and J genes are TRBV5-1 and TRBJ1-2, with 8 nucleotides matching TRBD1. The CDR3 is 15 residues long. CDR1 and CDR2 (germline): SGHRS, YFSETQ. V lost 0 bases, J lost 8 bases, and 9 bases stayed unmatched. For the CDR3, the DNA is TGCGCCAGCAGCTTGGCGGAGGACAGGGTTGGCGGCTACACCTTC. Translation: CASSLAEDRVGGYTF.

The chain joins TRBV6-2 or TRBV6-3 to TRBJ2-1; 11 bases are shared with TRBD2. The CDR3 loop spans 15 amino acids. V lost 7 bases and J lost 8; bases outside the gene matches: 10. Germline CDR1 and CDR2: MNHEY and SVGEGT. As DNA, the CDR3 is TGTGCCAGCAAGTTAGCGGGGGGGGTTTACGATGAGCAGTTCTTC. Translation: CASKLAGGVYDEQFF.

There are a few counts of this clonotype. The rearrangement joins TRBV11-2 to TRBJ2-3; TRBD2 might be the D (6 bases). V lost 0 bases to trimming and J lost 7 bases, with 14 bases between them. CDR1 is SGHAT and CDR2 is FQNNGV in the germline V gene. The CDR3 loop spans 15 amino acids. In DNA, the CDR3 is TGTGCCAGCAGCTTAGACTGGGCGGGAACAAATACGCAGTATTTT. Protein sequence: CASSLDWAGTNTQYF.

This clonotype was counted ten times or more. The junction differs from germline at one of its ends, possibly a read error. The chain is built from TRBV5-1 and TRBJ2-1, with TRBD1 matching 7 bases. Germline V CDR1 and CDR2: SGHRS, YFSETQ. The CDR3 contains 15 residues. CDR3: CASRLVAGGYNEQFF. Here the CDR3 DNA reads TGCGCCAGCAGGTTGGTGGCAGGGGGCTACAATGAGCAGTTCTTC.

The table lists this clonotype with a few counts. The chain is built from TRBV18 and TRBJ2-7, with D possibly matching TRBD1 (6 bases). From germline, CDR1 is KGHSH and CDR2 LQKENI. The V gene lost 3 bases and the J gene lost 1 base, with 13 bases spanning the gap. There are 15 residues in the CDR3. The CDR3 loop reads CASSPSGVWSYEQYF. DNA for the CDR3: TGTGCCAGCTCACCGTCAGGGGTATGGTCCTACGAGCAGTACTTC.

The CDR3 DNA reads as TGTGCCAGCTCACCGACTAATCGGAACACCGGGGAGCTGTTTTTT. This sequence encodes CASSPTNRNTGELFF. The V call is TRBV18, the J call TRBJ2-2; D is possibly TRBD2 (5 bases). Germline V lookup: CDR1 KGHSH, CDR2 LQKENI. This CDR3 contains 15 residues. V was trimmed by 3 bases and J by 1 base, leaving 9 bases between them.

This clonotype showed up just a few times. The genes are TRBV20-1 and TRBJ2-7; D uncertain. Looked up from germline, CDR1 is DFQATT and CDR2 is SNEGSKA (reference sequence). Trimming removed 4 bases at V and 3 bases at J, with 22 bases between. The length of the CDR3 is 16 residues. The CDR3 here is CSAIEPQRHLSYEQYF. The CDR3 DNA is TGCAGTGCTATTGAGCCTCAGAGACACTTGAGCTACGAGCAGTACTTC.

The chain carries TRBV20-1 and TRBJ2-6; 9 bases align to TRBD2. CDR3 length: 18 amino acids. Germline values: CDR1 DFQATT, CDR2 SNEGSKA (reference sequence). V shed 3 bases, J shed 4 bases, and the junction held 13 bases outside the gene matches. The CDR3 DNA reads as TGCAGTGCTAGGACTGAGGGCGGGAGGGCCGGAGGGGCCAACGTCCTGACTTTC. This sequence encodes CSARTEGGRAGGANVLTF.

The V call is TRBV15, the J call TRBJ2-5; D uncertain. V lost 2 bases, J lost 5 bases, and 6 bases lay in between. The CDR3 contains 12 residues. From germline, CDR1 is LNHNV and CDR2 YYDKDF (reference sequence). The CDR3 loop is CATSRPRETQYF. CDR3 nucleotides: TGTGCCACCAGCAGACCAAGGGAGACCCAGTACTTC.

The rearrangement links TRBV6-2 or TRBV6-3 to TRBJ2-4, with D unresolved. The CDR3 runs 14 residues. Trimming took 8 bases from V and 1 from J, leaving 12 bases between them. Per germline, CDR1 MNHEY and CDR2 SVGEGT. The CDR3 bases are TGTGCCAGCGCCTTTAGTAAGGCCAAAAACATTCAGTACTTC. Translation: CASAFSKAKNIQYF.

The chain couples TRBV12-3 or TRBV12-4 to TRBJ1-6; TRBD1 is a possible D gene (6 bases). With 1 base removed from V and 9 bases from J, the gap between germline ends came to 10 bases. The CDR3 covers 14 residues. CDR3 protein: CASSLVQGSSPLHF. The CDR3 region has the DNA TGTGCCAGCAGTTTAGTACAGGGCAGTTCACCCCTCCACTTT.

J is TRBJ1-2 and V is TRBV5-6, with D perhaps TRBD1 (6 bases). Germline V gives CDR1 SGHDT, CDR2 YYEEEE. The V gene lost 4 bases and the J gene lost 6 bases, with 22 bases spanning the gap. The CDR3 is 16 amino acids. CDR3 region: CASSVGGTGLLDGYTF. DNA of the CDR3: TGTGCCAGCAGCGTTGGGGGTACAGGGCTCTTGGATGGCTACACCTTC.

The rearrangement joins TRBV28 to TRBJ1-2; possible D gene TRBD1, 5 bases. This CDR3 region has 15 residues. The V end lost 5 bases, the J end lost 7 bases, and 20 bases lay between the germline ends. The germline gives CDR1 MDHEN, CDR2 SYDVKM. CDR3 coding DNA: TGTGCCAGCAGTCCCCGACCGGGGCCTTCACCTGGCTACACCTTC. Protein: CASSPRPGPSPGYTF.

In its sample, this clonotype was seen many times. V gene TRBV7-2 combines with J gene TRBJ2-7; 9 bases map to TRBD2. CDR1 is SGHTA and CDR2 is FQGNSA in the germline V gene. V was clipped by 5 bases and J by 8 bases; unmatched bases: 10. The CDR3 loop spans 14 amino acids. The CDR3 protein is CASSPNVRGGKQYF. CDR3 nucleotides: TGTGCCAGCAGCCCTAACGTGCGGGGGGGGAAGCAGTACTTC.